The 2 T cell receptor beta chains below all came from one sample that was sequenced in a study of shared clonotypes between healthy human individuals. Libraries were prepared by immunoSEQ multiplex PCR; TCRdb keeps only in-frame clonotypes and omits some of them. The sample holds 400,000 to 500,000 clones, less than 80% seen once. Sequencing input: PBMCs. These receptors originate from a woman in her forties in good health. Some clones in this sample may be carry-over from other donors' samples.

Remarks on this clone: The junction and the germline gene differ at one end; a read error may be behind it. This chain uses TRBV4-3 with TRBJ2-7; TRBD2 aligns across 8 bases. The CDR3 totals 17 residues. Germline V gives CDR1 LGHNA, CDR2 YSLEER. CDR3 sequence: CARSPGLGEYVLYEQYF. CDR3 sequence (DNA): TGCGCCAGGAGCCCGGGACTAGGAGAATACGTGCTCTACGAGCAGTACTTC.

V gene TRBV28 combines with J gene TRBJ2-6, with 9 bases that match TRBD1. The CDR3 contains 20 residues. Germline V CDR1 and CDR2: MDHEN, SYDVKM. Unmatched junction bases numbered 12, after V lost 3 bases and J lost 0 bases. The chain's CDR3 is CASSFKPEQGANSGANVLTF. The CDR3, as DNA: TGTGCCAGCAGTTTCAAGCCGGAACAGGGGGCTAACTCTGGGGCCAACGTCCTGACTTTC.